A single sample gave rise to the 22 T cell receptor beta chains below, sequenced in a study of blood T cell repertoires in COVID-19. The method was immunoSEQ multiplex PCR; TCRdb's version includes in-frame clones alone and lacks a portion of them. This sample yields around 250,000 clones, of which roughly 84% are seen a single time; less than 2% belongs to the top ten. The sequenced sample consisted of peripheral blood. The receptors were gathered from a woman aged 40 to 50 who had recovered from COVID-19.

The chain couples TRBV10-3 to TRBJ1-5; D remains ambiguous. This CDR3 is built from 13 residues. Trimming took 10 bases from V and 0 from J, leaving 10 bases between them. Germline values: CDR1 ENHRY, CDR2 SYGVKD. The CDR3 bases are TGTGCCACCAGACTGAATAGCAATCAGCCCCAGCATTTT. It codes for CATRLNSNQPQHF.

The CDR3 DNA is TGCGCCAGCAGCGGACAGGGTGTCACCGGGGAGCTGTTTTTT. Amino acids: CASSGQGVTGELFF. The J gene is TRBJ2-2, the V gene TRBV5-1; 8 positions match TRBD1. The junction had 3 bases not matched to a gene; V was cut back by 4 bases and J by 4 bases. The germline V gene has CDR1 SGHRS and CDR2 YFSETQ. The CDR3 runs to 14 residues.

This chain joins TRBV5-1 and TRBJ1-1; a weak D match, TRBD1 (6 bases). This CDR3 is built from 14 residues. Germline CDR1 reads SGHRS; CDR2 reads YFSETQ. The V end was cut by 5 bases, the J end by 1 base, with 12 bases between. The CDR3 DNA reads TGCGCCAGCAGGGTGAGGACAGAGAACACTGAAGCTTTCTTT. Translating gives CASRVRTENTEAFF.

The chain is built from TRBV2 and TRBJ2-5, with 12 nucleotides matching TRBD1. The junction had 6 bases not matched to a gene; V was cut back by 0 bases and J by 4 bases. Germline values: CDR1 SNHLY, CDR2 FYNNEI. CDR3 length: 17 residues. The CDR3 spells CASSEAGQGAWTETQYF. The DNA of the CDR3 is TGTGCCAGCAGTGAAGCGGGACAGGGGGCTTGGACAGAGACCCAGTACTTC.

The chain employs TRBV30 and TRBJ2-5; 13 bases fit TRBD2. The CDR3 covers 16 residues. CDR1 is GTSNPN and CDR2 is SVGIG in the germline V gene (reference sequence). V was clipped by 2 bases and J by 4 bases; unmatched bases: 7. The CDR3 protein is CAWSPGLAGVGETQYF. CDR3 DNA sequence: TGTGCCTGGAGTCCCGGACTAGCGGGGGTCGGAGAGACCCAGTACTTC.

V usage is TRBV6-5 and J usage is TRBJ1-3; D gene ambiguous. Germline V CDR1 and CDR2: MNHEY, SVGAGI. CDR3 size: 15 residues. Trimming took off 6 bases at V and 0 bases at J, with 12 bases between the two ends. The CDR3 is CASRNKQSSGNTIYF. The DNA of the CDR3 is TGTGCCAGCAGGAATAAACAAAGCTCTGGAAACACCATATATTTT.

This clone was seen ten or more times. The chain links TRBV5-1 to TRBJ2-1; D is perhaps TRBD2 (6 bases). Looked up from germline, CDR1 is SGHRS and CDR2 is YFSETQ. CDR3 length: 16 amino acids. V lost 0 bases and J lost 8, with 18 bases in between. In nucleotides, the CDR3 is TGCGCCAGCAGCTTGGACCCAGGGAACCCGGGGGATGAGCAGTTCTTC. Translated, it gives CASSLDPGNPGDEQFF.

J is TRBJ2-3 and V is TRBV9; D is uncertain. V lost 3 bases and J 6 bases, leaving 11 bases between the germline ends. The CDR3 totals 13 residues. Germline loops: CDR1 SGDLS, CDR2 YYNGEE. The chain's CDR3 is CASSGNPGDTQYF. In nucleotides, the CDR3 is TGTGCCAGCAGCGGGAACCCCGGGGATACGCAGTATTTT.

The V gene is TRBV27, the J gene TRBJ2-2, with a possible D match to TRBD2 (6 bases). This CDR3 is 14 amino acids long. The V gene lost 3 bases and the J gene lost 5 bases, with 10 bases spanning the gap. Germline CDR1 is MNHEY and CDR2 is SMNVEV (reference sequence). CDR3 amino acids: CASSLGLPTGELFF. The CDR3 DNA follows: TGTGCCAGCAGTTTGGGACTGCCGACCGGGGAGCTGTTTTTT.

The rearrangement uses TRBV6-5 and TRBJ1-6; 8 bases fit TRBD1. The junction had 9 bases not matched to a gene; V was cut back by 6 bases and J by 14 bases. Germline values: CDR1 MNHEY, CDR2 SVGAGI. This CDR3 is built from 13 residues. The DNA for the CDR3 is TGTGCCAGCAGGGGACAGGCCCTAGGGGCCCTCCACTTT. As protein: CASRGQALGALHF.

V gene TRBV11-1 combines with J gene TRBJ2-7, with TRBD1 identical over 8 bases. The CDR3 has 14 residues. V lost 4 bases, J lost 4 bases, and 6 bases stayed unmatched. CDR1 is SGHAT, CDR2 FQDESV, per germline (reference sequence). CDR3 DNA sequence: TGTGCCAGCAGCTCAAGACAGGGGACGTACGAGCAGTACTTC. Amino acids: CASSSRQGTYEQYF.

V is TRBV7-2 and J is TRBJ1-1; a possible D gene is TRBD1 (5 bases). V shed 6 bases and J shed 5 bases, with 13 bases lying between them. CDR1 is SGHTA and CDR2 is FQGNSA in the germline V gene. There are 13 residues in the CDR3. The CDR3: CASRAGPGTEAFF. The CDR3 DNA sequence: TGTGCCAGCAGGGCGGGGCCGGGGACTGAAGCTTTCTTT.

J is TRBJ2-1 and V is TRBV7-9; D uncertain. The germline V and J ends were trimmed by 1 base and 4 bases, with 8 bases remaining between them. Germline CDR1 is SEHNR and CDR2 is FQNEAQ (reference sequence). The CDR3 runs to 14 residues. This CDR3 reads CASSLDYRYNEQFF. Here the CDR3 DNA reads TGTGCCAGCAGCTTAGATTACAGATACAATGAGCAGTTCTTC.

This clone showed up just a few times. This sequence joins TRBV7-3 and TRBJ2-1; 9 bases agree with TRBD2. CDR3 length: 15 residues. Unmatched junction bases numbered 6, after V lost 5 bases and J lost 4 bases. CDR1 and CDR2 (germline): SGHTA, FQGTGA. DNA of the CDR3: TGTGCCAGCAGCGCTAGCGGGGTCGAATACAATGAGCAGTTCTTC. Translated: CASSASGVEYNEQFF.

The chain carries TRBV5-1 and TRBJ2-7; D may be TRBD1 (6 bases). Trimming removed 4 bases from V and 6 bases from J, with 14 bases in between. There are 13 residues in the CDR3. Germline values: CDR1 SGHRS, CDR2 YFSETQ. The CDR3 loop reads CASSAPGQTEQYF. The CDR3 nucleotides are TGCGCCAGCAGCGCCCCGGGACAAACCGAGCAGTACTTC.

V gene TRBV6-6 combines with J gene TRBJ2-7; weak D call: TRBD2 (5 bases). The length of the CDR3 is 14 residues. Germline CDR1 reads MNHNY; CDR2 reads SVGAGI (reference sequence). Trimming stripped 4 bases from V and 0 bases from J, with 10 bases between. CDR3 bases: TGTGCCAGCAGTTGGGGAGTTAGCTCCTACGAGCAGTACTTC. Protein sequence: CASSWGVSSYEQYF.

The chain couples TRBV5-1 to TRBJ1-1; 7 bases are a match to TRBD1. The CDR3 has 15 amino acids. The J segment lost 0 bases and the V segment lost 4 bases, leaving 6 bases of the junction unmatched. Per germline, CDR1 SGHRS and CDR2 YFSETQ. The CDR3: CASSKTGQLNTEAFF. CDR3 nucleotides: TGCGCCAGCAGCAAAACGGGACAGCTGAACACTGAAGCTTTCTTT.

The chain's CDR3 is CASGLGTEAFF. CDR3 nucleotides: TGTGCCAGCGGGCTGGGCACTGAAGCTTTCTTT. The chain carries TRBV6-6 and TRBJ1-1; no definite D call. CDR1 and CDR2 from the germline V gene are MNHNY and SVGAGI (reference sequence). CDR3 length: 11 residues. Between the trimmed V and J ends, which lost 8 bases and 4 bases, there was a span of 8 bases.

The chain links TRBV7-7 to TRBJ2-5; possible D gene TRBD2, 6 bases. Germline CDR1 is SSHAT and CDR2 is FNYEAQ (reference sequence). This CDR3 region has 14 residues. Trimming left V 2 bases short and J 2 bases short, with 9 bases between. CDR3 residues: CASSLSGQQETQYF. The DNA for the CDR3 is TGTGCCAGCAGCTTAAGCGGGCAGCAAGAGACCCAGTACTTC.

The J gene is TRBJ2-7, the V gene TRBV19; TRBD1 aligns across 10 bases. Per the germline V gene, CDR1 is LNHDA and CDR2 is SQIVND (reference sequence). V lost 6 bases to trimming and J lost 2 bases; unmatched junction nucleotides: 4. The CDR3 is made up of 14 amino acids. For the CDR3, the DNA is TGTGCCAGTAGCTCCGGGACAGGGGCCTACGAGCAGTACTTC. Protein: CASSSGTGAYEQYF.

The CDR3 region is CASSQEGGHQPQHF. The DNA of the CDR3 is TGCGCCAGCAGCCAAGAGGGAGGGCATCAGCCCCAGCATTTT. The chain carries TRBV4-1 and TRBJ1-5, with D unresolved. This CDR3 has 14 amino acids. V lost 0 bases and J 5 bases, leaving 8 bases between the germline ends. Germline CDR1 and CDR2: MGHRA and YSYEKL.

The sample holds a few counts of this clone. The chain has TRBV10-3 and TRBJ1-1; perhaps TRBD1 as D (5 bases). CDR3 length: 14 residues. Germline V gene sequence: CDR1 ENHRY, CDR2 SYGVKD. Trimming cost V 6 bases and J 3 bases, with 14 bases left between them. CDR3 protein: CAISDQGSDTEAFF. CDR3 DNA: TGTGCCATCAGCGATCAGGGATCCGACACTGAAGCTTTCTTT.